The present T cell receptor (beta chain) was sequenced within a study of early T cells in non-severe SARS-CoV-2 infection. Study-level information: Sequencing of bulk RNA from unsorted whole blood was done, without chain pairing.

Per the germline V gene, CDR1 is WSHSY and CDR2 is SAAADI. V trimming: 6 bases; J trimming: 0 bases; junction bases outside the gene matches: 9. This CDR3 has 16 amino acids. This clonotype came up many times. Antigen: not known. Broader study findings: There was a bias toward anti-spike CD8 responses in VDJdb matching, which missed private and CD4 specificities.

Molecules of cDNA were individually given unique molecular identifiers that were attached to them. In TCRdb, the 5' RACE reads were re-called with MiXCR into one record per CDR3 protein. The sample contains tens of thousands of distinct CDR3 sequences, 10% to 15% of which appear only once. The chain joins TRBV10-2 to TRBJ2-7, with TRBD2 identical over 9 bases. Sequencing was carried out using whole blood. This TCR came from an adult who was a healthcare worker with PCR-confirmed SARS-CoV-2 infection or an uninfected control (not recorded which). The CDR3 loop is CASRTPSGGSSYEQYF. The CDR3, as DNA: TGCGCCAGCAGAACTCCAAGCGGGGGGAGCTCCTACGAGCAGTACTTC.